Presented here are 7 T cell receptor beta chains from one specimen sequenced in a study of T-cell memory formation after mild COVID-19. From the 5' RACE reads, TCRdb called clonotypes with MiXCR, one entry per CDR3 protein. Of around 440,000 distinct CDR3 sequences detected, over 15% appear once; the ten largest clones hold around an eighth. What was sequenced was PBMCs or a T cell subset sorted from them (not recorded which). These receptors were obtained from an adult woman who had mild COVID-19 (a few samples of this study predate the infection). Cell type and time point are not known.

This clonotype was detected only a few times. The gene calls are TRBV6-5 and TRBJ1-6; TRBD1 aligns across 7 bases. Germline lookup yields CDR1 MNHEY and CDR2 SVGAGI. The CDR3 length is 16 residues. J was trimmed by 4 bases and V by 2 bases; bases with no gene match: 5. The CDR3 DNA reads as TGTGCCAGCAGTTACCCGAGACAGGGATATAATTCACCCCTCCACTTT. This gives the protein CASSYPRQGYNSPLHF.

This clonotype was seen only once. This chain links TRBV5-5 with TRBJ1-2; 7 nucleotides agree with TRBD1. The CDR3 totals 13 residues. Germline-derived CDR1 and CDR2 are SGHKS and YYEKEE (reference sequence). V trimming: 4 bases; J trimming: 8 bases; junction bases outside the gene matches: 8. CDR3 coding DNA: TGTGCCAGCAGCCTGTTGACAGGGCAAGGCTACACCTTC. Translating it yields CASSLLTGQGYTF.

This CDR3 reads CASSLDRFRDSQYYGYTF. The CDR3 nucleotides are TGTGCCAGCAGCTTAGATCGGTTTAGGGACAGCCAGTACTATGGCTACACCTTC. The rearrangement joins TRBV7-8 to TRBJ1-2, with 7 nucleotides matching TRBD1. After removal of 1 base from V and 3 bases from J, the junction contained 14 bases not matched to a gene. Germline V CDR1 and CDR2: SGHVS, FQNEAQ. There are 18 residues in the CDR3.

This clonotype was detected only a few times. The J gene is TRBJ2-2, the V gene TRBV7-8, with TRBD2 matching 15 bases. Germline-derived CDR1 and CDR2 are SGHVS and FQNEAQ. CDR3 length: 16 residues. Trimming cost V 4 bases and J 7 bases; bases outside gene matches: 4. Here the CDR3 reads CASSSSGLAGGGELFF. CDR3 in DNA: TGTGCCAGCAGCTCCTCGGGACTAGCGGGAGGCGGGGAGCTGTTTTTT. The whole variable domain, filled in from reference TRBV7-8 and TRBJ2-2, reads GAGVSQSPRYKVAKRGQDVALRCDPISGHVSLFWYQQALGQGPEFLTYFQNEAQLDKSGLPSDRFFAERPEGSVSTLKIQRTQQEDSAVYLCASSSSGLAGGGELFFGEGSRLTVL.

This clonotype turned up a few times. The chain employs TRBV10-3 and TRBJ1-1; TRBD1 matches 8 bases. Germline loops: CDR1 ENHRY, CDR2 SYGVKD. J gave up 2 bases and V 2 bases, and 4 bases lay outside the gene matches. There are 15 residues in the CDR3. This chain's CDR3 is CAISEPGQGNTEAFF. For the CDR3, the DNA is TGTGCCATCAGTGAGCCCGGACAGGGAAACACTGAAGCTTTCTTT.

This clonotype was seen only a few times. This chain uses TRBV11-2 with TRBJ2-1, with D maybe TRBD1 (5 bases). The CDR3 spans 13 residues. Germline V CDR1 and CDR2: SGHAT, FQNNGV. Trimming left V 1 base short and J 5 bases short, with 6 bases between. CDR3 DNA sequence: TGTGCCAGCAGCTTAGTCAGGGACAATGAGCAGTTCTTC. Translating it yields CASSLVRDNEQFF.

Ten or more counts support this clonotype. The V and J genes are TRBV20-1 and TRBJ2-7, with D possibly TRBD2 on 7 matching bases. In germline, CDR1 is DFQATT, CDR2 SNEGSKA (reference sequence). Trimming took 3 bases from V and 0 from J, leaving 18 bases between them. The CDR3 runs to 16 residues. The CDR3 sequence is CSARPPGAGDSYEQYF. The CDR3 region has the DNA TGCAGTGCTAGGCCCCCAGGGGCGGGGGACTCCTACGAGCAGTACTTC.